Listed below are T cell receptor beta chains from one sample, sequenced in a study of T-cell reconstitution after alpha-beta-depleted transplantation in children. Each CDR3 protein is one row after TCRdb ran MiXCR on the PCR reads. The profile shows almost 500,000 distinct CDR3 sequences, roughly a tenth of them singletons. This specimen was PBMCs, taken before TCRalphabeta/CD19-depleted stem cell transplant. The receptors derive from a child aged 2-9 years with inherited bone marrow failure, due to receive a stem cell transplant. Both conserved end residues are part of each CDR3. Clone size is stated in some rows and not others, as once, few, many or a class when expanded.

cdr3_aa,clone_size,v_call,j_call
CASSLVGGAGTEAFF,many,TRBV5-5,TRBJ1-1
CASSLWGAGGPRDEQFF,many,TRBV12-3/TRBV12-4,TRBJ2-1
CSVGDGWTQYF,NA,TRBV29-1,TRBJ2-5
CASSLGGESFQPQHF,few,TRBV5-1,TRBJ1-5
CASSSGTSGFISYEQYF,few,TRBV7-2,TRBJ2-7
CASSFAGSRASYEQYF,NA,TRBV5-1,TRBJ2-7
CSATTGDQPQHF,NA,TRBV20-1,TRBJ1-5
CAIMGQGDEQYF,many,TRBV10-3,TRBJ2-7
CASSRDSGPIYEQYF,many,TRBV5-1,TRBJ2-7
CATGTESSYEQYF,many,TRBV27,TRBJ2-7
CSATPLREGAHNEQFF,many,TRBV20-1,TRBJ2-1
CASSQHANGGRADNYGYTF,many,TRBV4-3,TRBJ1-2
CATSDRGTGQAGYNEQFF,many,TRBV24-1,TRBJ2-1
CAWSVSGEQYF,few,TRBV30,TRBJ2-7
CASTDRGGAYNEQFF,many,TRBV9,TRBJ2-1
CASRSGGGPGEQYF,many,TRBV12-3/TRBV12-4,TRBJ2-7
CASGGWYEQYF,NA,TRBV19,TRBJ2-7
CASRDYNGGYEQYF,NA,TRBV27,TRBJ2-7
CSGTGASTDTQYF,NA,TRBV29-1,TRBJ2-3
CASSTGTGQETQYF,many,TRBV28,TRBJ2-5
CSVWASGDETQYF,many,TRBV29-1,TRBJ2-5
CASSSQRQDVAEAFF,few,TRBV18,TRBJ1-1
CASSLALTGGSPLHF,many,TRBV7-2,TRBJ1-6
CASSLTSGAYEQYF,many,TRBV27,TRBJ2-7
CSAPLLSADTQYF,NA,TRBV20-1,TRBJ2-3
CASSPMAGSSGTYEQYF,few,TRBV14,TRBJ2-7
CSARIAGLAGRNEQFF,NA,TRBV20-1,TRBJ2-1
CASSLGLAGPRETQYF,few,TRBV12-3/TRBV12-4,TRBJ2-5